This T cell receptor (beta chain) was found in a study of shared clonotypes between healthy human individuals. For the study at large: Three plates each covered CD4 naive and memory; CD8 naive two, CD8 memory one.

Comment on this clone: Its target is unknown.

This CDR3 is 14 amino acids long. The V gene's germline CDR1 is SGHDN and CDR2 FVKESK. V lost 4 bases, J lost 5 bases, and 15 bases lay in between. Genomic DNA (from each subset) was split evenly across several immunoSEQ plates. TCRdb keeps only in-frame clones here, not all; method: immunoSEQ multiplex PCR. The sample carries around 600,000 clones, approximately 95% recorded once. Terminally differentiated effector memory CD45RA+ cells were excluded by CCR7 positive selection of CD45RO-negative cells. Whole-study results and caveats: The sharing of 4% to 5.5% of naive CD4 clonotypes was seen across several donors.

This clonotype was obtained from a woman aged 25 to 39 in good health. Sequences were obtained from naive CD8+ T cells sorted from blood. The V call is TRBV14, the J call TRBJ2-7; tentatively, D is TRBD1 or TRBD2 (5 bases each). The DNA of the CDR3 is TGTGCCAGCAGCCTCCCGGGACGCGGTGACGAGCAGTACTTC. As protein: CASSLPGRGDEQYF.